Below, 27 T cell receptor beta chains from the same sample are listed, as sequenced in a study of technical replicates of blood from a handful of donors. Method: immunoSEQ multiplex PCR; TCRdb's copy keeps in-frame clones and lacks some. The sample holds under 70,000 clones, around 91% seen once. The specimen was T cells isolated from PBMCs. The receptors come from a human donor in good health.

This clone has just one count. This chain connects TRBV19 to TRBJ1-5; 10 bases agree with TRBD1. Germline CDR1 reads LNHDA; CDR2 reads SQIVND (reference sequence). This CDR3 has 14 residues. The J segment lost 6 bases and the V segment lost 4 bases, leaving 3 bases of the junction unmatched. CDR3 sequence: CASSTTGGLQPQHF. DNA for the CDR3: TGTGCCAGTAGTACGACAGGGGGCCTTCAGCCCCAGCATTTT.

The chain joins TRBV11-2 to TRBJ2-7; 8 bases match TRBD2. The CDR3 contains 15 residues. Trimming cost V 2 bases and J 0 bases; bases outside gene matches: 3. In germline, CDR1 is SGHAT, CDR2 FQNNGV. The CDR3 DNA reads TGTGCCAGCAGCTTAACTAGCGGTAGCTCCTACGAGCAGTACTTC. Encoded protein: CASSLTSGSSYEQYF.

V and J are TRBV7-8 and TRBJ2-1; 9 positions match TRBD1. V trimming: 5 bases; J trimming: 5 bases; junction bases outside the gene matches: 7. The CDR3 is 15 amino acids. Germline-derived CDR1 and CDR2 are SGHVS and FQNEAQ. This CDR3 is CASSLGTGSNNEQFF. The DNA for the CDR3 is TGTGCCAGCAGCCTAGGGACAGGGTCTAACAATGAGCAGTTCTTC.

The table lists this clone with a count of one. The chain carries TRBV19 and TRBJ2-3; no clear D gene. This CDR3 comprises 15 residues. The V and J ends lost 1 base and 2 bases respectively, with 10 bases between them. Germline values: CDR1 LNHDA, CDR2 SQIVND (reference sequence). The CDR3 coding sequence is TGTGCCAGTAGTATAGGCGGAGCCCACACAGATACGCAGTATTTT. Protein product: CASSIGGAHTDTQYF.

The chain carries TRBV13 and TRBJ2-1; 8 nucleotides line up with TRBD1. This CDR3 contains 14 residues. V was pared by 4 bases and J by 7 bases, with 6 bases of the junction left unmatched. Germline CDR1 is PRHDT and CDR2 is FYEKMQ (reference sequence). CDR3 in amino acids: CASSSRRQGNEQFF. CDR3 sequence (DNA): TGTGCCAGCAGCTCGAGACGACAGGGGAATGAGCAGTTCTTC.

V is TRBV19 and J is TRBJ1-4; 8 bases agree with TRBD1. Germline lookup yields CDR1 LNHDA and CDR2 SQIVND (reference sequence). The CDR3 totals 15 residues. With V trimmed by 5 bases and J by 6 bases, 8 bases remained unmatched. The CDR3 DNA follows: TGTGCCAGTAGTTCGCAGGGGGCGTTGTATGAAAAACTGTTTTTT. This sequence encodes CASSSQGALYEKLFF. Supplemented by reference TRBV19 and TRBJ1-4, the full variable domain reads DGGITQSPKYLFRKEGQNVTLSCEQNLNHDAMYWYRQDPGQGLRLIYYSQIVNDFQKGDIAEGYSVSREKKESFPLTVTSAQKNPTAFYLCASSSQGALYEKLFFGSGTQLSVL.

The gene calls are TRBV7-9 and TRBJ1-2; perhaps TRBD1 as D (6 bases). Germline lookup yields CDR1 SEHNR and CDR2 FQNEAQ (reference sequence). This CDR3 has 15 amino acids. V lost 0 bases to trimming and J lost 2 bases, with 10 bases between them. CDR3 in DNA: TGTGCCAGCAGCTTAGCGGGGGCAGCGAACTATGGCTACACCTTC. Residues: CASSLAGAANYGYTF.

With regard to this clone: Within the sample, other DNA sequences also encode this same CDR3. The rearrangement links TRBV19 to TRBJ1-1; 11 bases line up with TRBD1. Trimming at V came to 3 bases and at J to 4 bases, leaving 1 base not matched to a gene. Germline values: CDR1 LNHDA, CDR2 SQIVND (reference sequence). CDR3 length equals 14 residues. The CDR3 region has the DNA TGTGCCAGTAGTATTGGGACAGGGGGCACTGAAGCTTTCTTT. Translating gives CASSIGTGGTEAFF.

This rearrangement joins TRBV27 to TRBJ2-1, with TRBD2 matching over 7 bases. Germline CDR1 and CDR2: MNHEY and SMNVEV (reference sequence). The ends lost 5 bases at V and 4 bases at J; junction bases unmatched: 8. This CDR3 is built from 15 residues. CDR3 protein: CASSLTGTTYNEQFF. CDR3 sequence (DNA): TGTGCCAGCAGTCTGACCGGGACTACATACAATGAGCAGTTCTTC.

V usage is TRBV2 and J usage is TRBJ2-7; D possibly corresponds to TRBD1 (5 bases). The CDR3 is 11 amino acids. Germline CDR1 and CDR2: SNHLY and FYNNEI. V lost 8 bases to trimming and J lost 5 bases, with 10 bases between them. The CDR3 nucleotides read TGTGCCAGCCATGGGGCCGACGAGCAGTACTTC. This codes for CASHGADEQYF.

By share of the sample, this clone is medium-sized. The chain uses TRBV11-3 and TRBJ1-2; 7 nucleotides match TRBD1. The CDR3 has 16 residues. The V gene's germline CDR1 is SGHNT and CDR2 YENEEA. Trimming took 4 bases from V and 4 from J; bases not matched to a gene: 12. DNA of the CDR3: TGTGCCAGCAGCTCCGAGGGGGCCAGGGGAAGCTATGGCTACACCTTC. Encoded protein: CASSSEGARGSYGYTF.

The CDR3 protein is CASSHGLASNEQFF. Written as DNA, the CDR3 is TGTGCCAGCAGCCATGGACTAGCGTCCAATGAGCAGTTCTTC. This chain joins TRBV4-2 and TRBJ2-1; 9 bases fit TRBD2. Germline CDR1 and CDR2: LGHNA and YNFKEQ. This CDR3 is built from 14 residues. The V segment lost 3 bases and the J segment 6 bases; nucleotides outside the gene matches: 3.

The chain employs TRBV10-2 and TRBJ2-7, with D hard to call. Germline values: CDR1 WSHSY, CDR2 SAAADI. V was trimmed by 4 bases and J by 0 bases, leaving 10 bases between them. The CDR3 has 14 amino acids. CDR3 coding DNA: TGCGCCAGCAGTGTTCTCGGTTACTCCTACGAGCAGTACTTC. It translates to CASSVLGYSYEQYF.

There are a few counts of this clone. The chain joins TRBV5-8 to TRBJ1-1; TRBD1 is a possible D gene (5 bases). The CDR3 has 13 amino acids. CDR1 and CDR2 from the germline V gene are SGHTS and YDEGEE. V shed 5 bases and J shed 6 bases, with 14 bases lying between them. The CDR3 DNA is TGTGCCAGCAGTCTGGACCCAGGGCCTGAAGCTTTCTTT. Translating it yields CASSLDPGPEAFF.

This clone was observed once. This chain links TRBV15 with TRBJ2-7; D uncertain. Trimming cost V 5 bases and J 0 bases, with 11 bases left between them. The CDR3 contains 14 residues. CDR1 is LNHNV and CDR2 is YYDKDF in the germline V gene (reference sequence). The chain's CDR3 is CATSPFLDSYEQYF. DNA for the CDR3: TGTGCCACCAGCCCCTTCCTAGACTCCTACGAGCAGTACTTC.

This clone was seen once. The chain has TRBV11-3 and TRBJ1-1; D is unresolved. This CDR3 comprises 13 residues. With 2 bases removed from V and 0 bases from J, the gap between germline ends came to 4 bases. In germline, CDR1 is SGHNT, CDR2 YENEEA. The CDR3 region is CASSLFMNTEAFF. The CDR3 bases are TGTGCCAGCAGCTTATTTATGAACACTGAAGCTTTCTTT.

This chain uses TRBV12-5 with TRBJ2-5; D might be TRBD2 (5 bases). The CDR3 totals 14 residues. V lost 6 bases and J 1 base, leaving 12 bases between the germline ends. Per germline, CDR1 LGHNT and CDR2 FRNRAP. CDR3 protein: CASGKGVSQETQYF. The CDR3 DNA reads TGTGCTAGTGGGAAGGGAGTGAGCCAAGAGACCCAGTACTTC.

The gene calls are TRBV5-1 and TRBJ2-1; TRBD2 matches at 8 bases. The CDR3 is made up of 15 amino acids. With V trimmed by 3 bases and J by 2 bases, 4 bases remained unmatched. CDR1 and CDR2 from the germline V gene are SGHRS and YFSETQ. CDR3 sequence: CASSWTSPTYNEQFF. The CDR3, as DNA: TGCGCCAGCAGCTGGACTAGCCCTACCTACAATGAGCAGTTCTTC.

The chain is built from TRBV27 and TRBJ1-2; 7 bases agree with TRBD1. Germline assignment: CDR1 MNHEY and CDR2 SMNVEV (reference sequence). V shed 6 bases, J shed 4 bases, and the junction held 5 bases outside the gene matches. CDR3 length: 13 residues. CDR3 nucleotide sequence: TGTGCCAGCAGGAAAGACAGGGCCTATGGCTACACCTTC. This encodes CASRKDRAYGYTF.

The chain combines TRBV4-3 with TRBJ2-5; TRBD2 aligns across 11 bases. V shed 3 bases, J shed 4 bases, and the junction held 4 bases outside the gene matches. There are 15 residues in the CDR3. Germline V CDR1 and CDR2: LGHNA, YSLEER. The CDR3 protein is CASSQEGLAGETQYF. Here the CDR3 DNA reads TGCGCCAGCAGCCAGGAAGGACTAGCGGGAGAGACCCAGTACTTC.

This clone was recorded once. CDR3 in amino acids: CASSVAPGMVTEAFF. CDR3 bases: TGTGCCAGCAGCGTAGCCCCGGGAATGGTCACTGAAGCTTTCTTT. The chain joins TRBV9 to TRBJ1-1; D gene unclear. CDR1 SGDLS and CDR2 YYNGEE come from the germline V gene. This CDR3 is 15 amino acids long. The V end was cut by 0 bases, the J end by 4 bases, with 13 bases between.

V and J are TRBV5-1 and TRBJ2-1, with D possibly TRBD2 on 5 matching bases. Germline CDR1 reads SGHRS; CDR2 reads YFSETQ. The CDR3 runs 13 residues. Trimming left V 10 bases short and J 4 bases short, with 15 bases between. CDR3 DNA: TGCGCCGGTTCGAAGGACTTATACAATGAGCAGTTCTTC. As protein: CAGSKDLYNEQFF.

The V and J genes are TRBV7-9 and TRBJ2-7, with D perhaps matching TRBD2 (5 bases). This CDR3 is 12 amino acids long. The V gene lost 4 bases and the J gene lost 1 base, with 5 bases spanning the gap. Germline CDR1 and CDR2: SEHNR and FQNEAQ (reference sequence). The CDR3: CASSWRSYEQYF. As DNA, the CDR3 is TGTGCCAGCAGCTGGAGGTCCTACGAGCAGTACTTC. Drawing the rest from reference TRBV7-9 and TRBJ2-7, the complete variable domain is DTGVSQNPRHKITKRGQNVTFRCDPISEHNRLYWYRQTLGQGPEFLTYFQNEAQLEKSRLLSDRFSAERPKGSFSTLEIQRTEQGDSAMYLCASSWRSYEQYFGPGTRLTVT.

The chain employs TRBV4-2 and TRBJ2-7, with 7 bases fitting TRBD2. Germline-derived CDR1 and CDR2 are LGHNA and YNFKEQ. The length of the CDR3 is 13 residues. V lost 5 bases, J lost 2 bases, and 3 bases stayed unmatched. For the CDR3, the DNA is TGTGCCAGCAGCGAGGGACTACCCTACGAGCAGTACTTC. Residues: CASSEGLPYEQYF.

The genes are TRBV18 and TRBJ1-2, with 11 nucleotides matching TRBD1. The CDR3 is 16 residues long. J was trimmed by 8 bases and V by 3 bases; bases with no gene match: 11. From germline, CDR1 is KGHSH and CDR2 LQKENI. The DNA of the CDR3 is TGTGCCAGCTCACCGTTATCCGGGACAGGGGGTCGCGGCTACACCTTC. Its protein is CASSPLSGTGGRGYTF.

The rearrangement joins TRBV7-9 to TRBJ2-3; D might be TRBD2 (5 bases). The CDR3 spans 17 residues. Germline V lookup: CDR1 SEHNR, CDR2 FQNEAQ (reference sequence). V was clipped by 1 base and J by 1 base, with 15 bases between them. CDR3 sequence: CASSLEKDGKGTDTQYF. DNA for the CDR3: TGTGCCAGCAGCTTAGAAAAAGACGGGAAGGGCACAGATACGCAGTATTTT.

The chain couples TRBV4-2 to TRBJ1-2; tentatively, D is TRBD1 (5 bases). V lost 4 bases, J lost 8 bases, and 20 bases lay in between. The CDR3 totals 15 residues. Germline V gene sequence: CDR1 LGHNA, CDR2 YNFKEQ. The CDR3: CASSPETGWYKGYTF. In DNA, the CDR3 is TGTGCCAGCAGCCCTGAAACAGGCTGGTATAAGGGCTACACCTTC.